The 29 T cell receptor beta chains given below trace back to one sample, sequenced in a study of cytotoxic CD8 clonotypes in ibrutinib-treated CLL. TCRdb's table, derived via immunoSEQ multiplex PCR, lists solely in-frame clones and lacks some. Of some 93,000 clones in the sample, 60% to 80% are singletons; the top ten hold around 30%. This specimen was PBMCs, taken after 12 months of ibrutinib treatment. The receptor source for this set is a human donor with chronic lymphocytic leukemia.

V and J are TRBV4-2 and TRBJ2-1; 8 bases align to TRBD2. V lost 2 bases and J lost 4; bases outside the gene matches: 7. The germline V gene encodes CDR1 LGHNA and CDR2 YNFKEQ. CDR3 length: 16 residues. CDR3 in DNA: TGTGCCAGCAGCCAAAGTAGAACTAGCGGATACAATGAGCAGTTCTTC. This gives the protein CASSQSRTSGYNEQFF.

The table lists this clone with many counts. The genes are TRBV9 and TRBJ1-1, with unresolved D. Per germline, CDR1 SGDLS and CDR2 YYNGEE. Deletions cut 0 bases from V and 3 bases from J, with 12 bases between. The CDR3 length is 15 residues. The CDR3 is CASSVAFGRDTEAFF. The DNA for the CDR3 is TGTGCCAGCAGCGTAGCCTTTGGACGGGACACTGAAGCTTTCTTT.

CDR3 residues: CASSVWESGYTF. In DNA, the CDR3 is TGTGCCAGCAGCGTCTGGGAAAGCGGCTACACCTTC. The V and J genes are TRBV6-5 and TRBJ1-2; D is uncertain. Trimming shortened V by 6 bases and J by 8 bases, and 13 bases separated the two germline ends. CDR1 is MNHEY, CDR2 SVGAGI, per germline. The CDR3 contains 12 residues.

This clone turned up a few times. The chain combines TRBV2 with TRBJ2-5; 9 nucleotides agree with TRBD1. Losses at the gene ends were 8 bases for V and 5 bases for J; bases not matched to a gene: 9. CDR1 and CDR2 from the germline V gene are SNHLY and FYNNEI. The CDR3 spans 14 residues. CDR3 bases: TGTGCCAGCGAAACAGGGGGCGGAAGGGAGACCCAGTACTTC. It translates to CASETGGGRETQYF.

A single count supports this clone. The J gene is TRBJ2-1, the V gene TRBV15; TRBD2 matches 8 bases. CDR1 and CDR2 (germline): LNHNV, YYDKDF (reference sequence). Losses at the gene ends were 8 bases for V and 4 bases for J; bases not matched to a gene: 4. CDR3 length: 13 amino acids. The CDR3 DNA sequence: TGTGCCACCCGCGGGGGGCGGTACAATGAGCAGTTCTTC. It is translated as CATRGGRYNEQFF.

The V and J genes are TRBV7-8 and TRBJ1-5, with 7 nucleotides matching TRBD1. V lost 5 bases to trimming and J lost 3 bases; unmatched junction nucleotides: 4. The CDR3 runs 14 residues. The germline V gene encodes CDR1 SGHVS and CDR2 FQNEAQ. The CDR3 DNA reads TGTGCCAGCAGCGAACAGGGGACCAATCAGCCCCAGCATTTT. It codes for CASSEQGTNQPQHF.

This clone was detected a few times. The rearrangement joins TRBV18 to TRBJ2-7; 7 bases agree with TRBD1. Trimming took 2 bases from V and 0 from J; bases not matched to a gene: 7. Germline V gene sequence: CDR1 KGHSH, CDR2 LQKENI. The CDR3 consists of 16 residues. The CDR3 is CASSPDYRDSSYEQYF. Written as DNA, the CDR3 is TGTGCCAGCTCACCAGACTACAGGGACAGCTCCTACGAGCAGTACTTC.

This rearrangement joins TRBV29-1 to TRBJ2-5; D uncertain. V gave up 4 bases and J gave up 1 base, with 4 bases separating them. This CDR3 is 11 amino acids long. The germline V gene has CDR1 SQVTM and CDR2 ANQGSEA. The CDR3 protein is CSVVPQETQYF. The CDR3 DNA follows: TGCAGCGTTGTGCCCCAAGAGACCCAGTACTTC. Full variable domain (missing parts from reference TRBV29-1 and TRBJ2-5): SAVISQKPSRDICQRGTSLTIQCQVDSQVTMMFWYRQQPGQSLTLIATANQGSEATYESGFVIDKFPISRPNLTFSTLTVSNMSPEDSSIYLCSVVPQETQYFGPGTRLLVL.

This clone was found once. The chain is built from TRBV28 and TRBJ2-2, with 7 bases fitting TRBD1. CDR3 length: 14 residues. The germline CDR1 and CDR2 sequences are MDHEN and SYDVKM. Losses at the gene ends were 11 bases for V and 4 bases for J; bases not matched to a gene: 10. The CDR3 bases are TGTGCCGCCCGTGGACAGGAACCCACCGGGGAGCTGTTTTTT. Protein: CAARGQEPTGELFF.

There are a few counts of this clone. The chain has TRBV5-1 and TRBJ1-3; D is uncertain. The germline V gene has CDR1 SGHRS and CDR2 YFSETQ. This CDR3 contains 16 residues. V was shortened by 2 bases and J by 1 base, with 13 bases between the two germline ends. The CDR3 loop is CASSFNSNPSGNTIYF. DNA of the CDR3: TGCGCCAGCAGCTTTAACAGCAACCCATCTGGAAACACCATATATTTT.

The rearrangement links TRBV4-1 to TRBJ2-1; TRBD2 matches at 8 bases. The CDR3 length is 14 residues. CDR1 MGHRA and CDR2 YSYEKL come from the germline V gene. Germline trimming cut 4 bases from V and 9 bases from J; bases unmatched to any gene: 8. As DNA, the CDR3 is TGCGCCAGCAGCCCCTATAGCGGGGCCGGTGAGCAGTTCTTC. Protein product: CASSPYSGAGEQFF.

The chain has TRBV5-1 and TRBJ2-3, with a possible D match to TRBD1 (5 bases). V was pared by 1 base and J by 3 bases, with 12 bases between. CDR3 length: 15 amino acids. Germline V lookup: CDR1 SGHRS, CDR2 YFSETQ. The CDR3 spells CASSLQEGATDTQYF. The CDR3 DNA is TGCGCCAGCAGCTTGCAGGAAGGGGCTACAGATACGCAGTATTTT. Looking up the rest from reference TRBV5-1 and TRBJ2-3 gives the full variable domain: KAGVTQTPRYLIKTRGQQVTLSCSPISGHRSVSWYQQTPGQGLQFLFEYFSETQRNKGNFPGRFSGRQFSNSRSEMNVSTLELGDSALYLCASSLQEGATDTQYFGPGTRLTVL.

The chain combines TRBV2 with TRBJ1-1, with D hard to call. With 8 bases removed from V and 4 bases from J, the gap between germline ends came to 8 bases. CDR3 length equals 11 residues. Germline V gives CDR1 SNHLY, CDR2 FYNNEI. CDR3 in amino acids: CASLRVTEAFF. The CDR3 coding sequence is TGTGCCAGCCTCCGGGTCACTGAAGCTTTCTTT.

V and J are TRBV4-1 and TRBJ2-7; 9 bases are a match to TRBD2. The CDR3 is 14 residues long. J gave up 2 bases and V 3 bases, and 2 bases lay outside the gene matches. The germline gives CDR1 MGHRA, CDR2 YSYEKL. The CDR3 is CASSQGLAPYEQYF. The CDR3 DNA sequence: TGCGCCAGCAGCCAGGGACTAGCTCCCTACGAGCAGTACTTC.

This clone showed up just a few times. CDR3 DNA sequence: TGTGCCAGCAGCTGGGGACAGGGCTACGAGCAGTACTTC. Translated: CASSWGQGYEQYF. The rearrangement joins TRBV5-4 to TRBJ2-7; 9 positions match TRBD1. V shed 3 bases and J 3 bases; nucleotides not matched to a gene: 1. Germline CDR1 and CDR2: SGHNT and YYREEE (reference sequence). CDR3 length equals 13 residues.

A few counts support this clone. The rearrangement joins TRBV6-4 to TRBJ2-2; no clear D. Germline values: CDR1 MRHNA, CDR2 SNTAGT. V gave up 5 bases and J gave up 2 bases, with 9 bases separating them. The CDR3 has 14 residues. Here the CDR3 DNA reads TGTGCCAGCAGTCTGGACGTCAACACCGGGGAGCTGTTTTTT. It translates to CASSLDVNTGELFF.

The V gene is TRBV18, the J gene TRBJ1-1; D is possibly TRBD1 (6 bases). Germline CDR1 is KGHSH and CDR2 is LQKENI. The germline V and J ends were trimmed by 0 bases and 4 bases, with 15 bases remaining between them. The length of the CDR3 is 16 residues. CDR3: CASSPPNSGGLTEAFF. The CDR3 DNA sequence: TGTGCCAGCTCACCACCTAACTCCGGGGGCCTCACTGAAGCTTTCTTT.

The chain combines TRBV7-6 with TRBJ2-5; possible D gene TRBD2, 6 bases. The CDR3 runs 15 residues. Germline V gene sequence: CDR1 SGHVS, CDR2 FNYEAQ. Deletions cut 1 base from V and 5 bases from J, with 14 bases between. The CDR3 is CASSLEIAGWETQYF. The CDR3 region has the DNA TGTGCCAGCAGCTTAGAGATTGCGGGGTGGGAGACCCAGTACTTC.

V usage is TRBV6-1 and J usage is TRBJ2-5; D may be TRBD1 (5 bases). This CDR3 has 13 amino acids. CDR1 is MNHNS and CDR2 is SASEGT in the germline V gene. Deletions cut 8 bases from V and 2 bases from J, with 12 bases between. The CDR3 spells CASRRQIQETQYF. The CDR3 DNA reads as TGTGCCAGCCGCCGACAGATTCAAGAGACCCAGTACTTC.

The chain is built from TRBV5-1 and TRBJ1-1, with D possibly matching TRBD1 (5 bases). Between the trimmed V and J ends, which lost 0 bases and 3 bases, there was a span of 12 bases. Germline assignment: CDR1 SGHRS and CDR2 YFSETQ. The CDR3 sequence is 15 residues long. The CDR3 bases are TGCGCCAGCAGCTTGGGCAGGGTTTTGGACACTGAAGCTTTCTTT. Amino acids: CASSLGRVLDTEAFF.

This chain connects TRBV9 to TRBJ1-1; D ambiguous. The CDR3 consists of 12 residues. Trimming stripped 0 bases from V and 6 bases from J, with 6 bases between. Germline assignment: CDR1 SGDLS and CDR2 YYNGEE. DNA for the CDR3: TGTGCCAGCAGCGTAGGGGTCTCTGAAGCTTTCTTT. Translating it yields CASSVGVSEAFF.

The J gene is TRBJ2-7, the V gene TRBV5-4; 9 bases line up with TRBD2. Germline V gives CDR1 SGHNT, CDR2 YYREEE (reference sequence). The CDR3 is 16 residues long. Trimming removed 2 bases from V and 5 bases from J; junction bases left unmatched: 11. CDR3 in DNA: TGTGCCAGCAGCTTTCGATCAGCGGGGGGCCACCACGAGCAGTACTTC. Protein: CASSFRSAGGHHEQYF.

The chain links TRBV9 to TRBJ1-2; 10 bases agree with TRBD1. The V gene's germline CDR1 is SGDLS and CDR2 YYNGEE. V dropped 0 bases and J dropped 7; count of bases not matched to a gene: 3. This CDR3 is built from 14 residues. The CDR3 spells CASSVGGQGTGYTF. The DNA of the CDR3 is TGTGCCAGCAGCGTAGGGGGACAGGGGACTGGCTACACCTTC.

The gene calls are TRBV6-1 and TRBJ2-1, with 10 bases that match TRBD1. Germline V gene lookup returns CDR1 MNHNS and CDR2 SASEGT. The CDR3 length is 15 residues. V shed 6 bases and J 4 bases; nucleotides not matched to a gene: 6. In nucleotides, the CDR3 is TGTGCCAGCAGATTCGGGACAGGGGAATACAATGAGCAGTTCTTC. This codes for CASRFGTGEYNEQFF.

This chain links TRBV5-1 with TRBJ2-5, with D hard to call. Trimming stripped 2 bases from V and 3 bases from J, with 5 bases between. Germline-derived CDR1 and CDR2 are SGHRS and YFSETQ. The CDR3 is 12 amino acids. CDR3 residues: CASSLRKETQYF. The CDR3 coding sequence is TGCGCCAGCAGCTTACGAAAAGAGACCCAGTACTTC.

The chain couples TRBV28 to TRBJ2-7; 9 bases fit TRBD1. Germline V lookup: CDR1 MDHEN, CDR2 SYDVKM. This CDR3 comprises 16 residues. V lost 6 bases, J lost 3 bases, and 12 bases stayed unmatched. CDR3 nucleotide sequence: TGTGCCAGCAGCAACATCGGGACAGGGAAAGACTACGAGCAGTACTTC. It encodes CASSNIGTGKDYEQYF.

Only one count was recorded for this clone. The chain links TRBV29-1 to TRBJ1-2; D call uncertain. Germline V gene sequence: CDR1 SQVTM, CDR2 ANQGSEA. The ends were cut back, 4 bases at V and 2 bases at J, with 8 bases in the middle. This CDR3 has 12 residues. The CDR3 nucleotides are TGCAGCGTTGTGATCCGCAACTATGGCTACACCTTC. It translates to CSVVIRNYGYTF.

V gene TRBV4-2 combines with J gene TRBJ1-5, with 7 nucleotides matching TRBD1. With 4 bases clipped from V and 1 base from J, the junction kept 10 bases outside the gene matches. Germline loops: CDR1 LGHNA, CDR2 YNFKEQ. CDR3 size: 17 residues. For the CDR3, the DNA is TGTGCCAGCAGCCCCTCAGGTGGCAGGGGGAGCAATCAGCCCCAGCATTTT. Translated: CASSPSGGRGSNQPQHF.

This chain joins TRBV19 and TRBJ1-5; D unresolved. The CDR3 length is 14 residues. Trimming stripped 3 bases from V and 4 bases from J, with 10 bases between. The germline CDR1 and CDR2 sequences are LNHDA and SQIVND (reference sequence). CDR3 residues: CASSIVGLNQPQHF. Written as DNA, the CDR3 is TGTGCCAGTAGTATCGTTGGCCTTAATCAGCCCCAGCATTTT. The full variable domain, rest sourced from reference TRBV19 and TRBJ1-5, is DGGITQSPKYLFRKEGQNVTLSCEQNLNHDAMYWYRQDPGQGLRLIYYSQIVNDFQKGDIAEGYSVSREKKESFPLTVTSAQKNPTAFYLCASSIVGLNQPQHFGDGTRLSIL.